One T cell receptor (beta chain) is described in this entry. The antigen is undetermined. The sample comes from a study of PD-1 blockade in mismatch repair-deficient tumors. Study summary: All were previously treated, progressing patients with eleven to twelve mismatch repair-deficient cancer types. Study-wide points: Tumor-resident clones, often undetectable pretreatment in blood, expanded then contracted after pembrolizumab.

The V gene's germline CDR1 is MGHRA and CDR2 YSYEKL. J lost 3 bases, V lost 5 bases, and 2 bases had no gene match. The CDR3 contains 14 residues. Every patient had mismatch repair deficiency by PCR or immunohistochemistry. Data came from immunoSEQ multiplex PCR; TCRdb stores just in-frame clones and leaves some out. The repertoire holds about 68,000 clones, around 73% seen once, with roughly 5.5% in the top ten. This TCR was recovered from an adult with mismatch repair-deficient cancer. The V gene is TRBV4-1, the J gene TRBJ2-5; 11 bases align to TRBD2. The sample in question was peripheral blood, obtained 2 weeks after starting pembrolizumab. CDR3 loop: CASSKGLAEETQYF. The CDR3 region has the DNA TGCGCCAGCAGCAAGGGACTAGCGGAAGAGACCCAGTACTTC.